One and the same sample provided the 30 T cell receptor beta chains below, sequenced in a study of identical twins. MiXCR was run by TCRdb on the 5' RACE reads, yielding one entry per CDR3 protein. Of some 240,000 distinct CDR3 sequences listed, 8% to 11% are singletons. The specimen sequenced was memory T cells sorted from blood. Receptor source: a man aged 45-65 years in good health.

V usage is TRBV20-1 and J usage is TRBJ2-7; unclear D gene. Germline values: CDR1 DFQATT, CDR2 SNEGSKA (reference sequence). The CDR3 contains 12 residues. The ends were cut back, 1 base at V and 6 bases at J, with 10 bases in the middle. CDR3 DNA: TGCAGTGCTAGAGGCCTGATCGGCGAGCAGTACTTC. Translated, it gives CSARGLIGEQYF.

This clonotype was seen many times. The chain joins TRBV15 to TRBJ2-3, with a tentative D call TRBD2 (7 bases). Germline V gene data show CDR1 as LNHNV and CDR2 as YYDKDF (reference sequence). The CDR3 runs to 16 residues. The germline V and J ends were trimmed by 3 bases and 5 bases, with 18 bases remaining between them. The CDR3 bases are TGTGCCACCAGCAGCCCTGGGGGGGCTAGCGTAGATACGCAGTATTTT. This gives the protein CATSSPGGASVDTQYF.

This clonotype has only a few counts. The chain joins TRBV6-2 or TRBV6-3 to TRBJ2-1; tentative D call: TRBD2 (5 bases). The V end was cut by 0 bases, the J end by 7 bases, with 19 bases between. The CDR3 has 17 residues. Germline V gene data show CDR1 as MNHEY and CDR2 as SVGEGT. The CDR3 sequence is CASSYSFLANLQNEQFF. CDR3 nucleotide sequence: TGTGCCAGCAGTTACTCGTTTTTAGCGAATCTCCAAAATGAGCAGTTCTTC.

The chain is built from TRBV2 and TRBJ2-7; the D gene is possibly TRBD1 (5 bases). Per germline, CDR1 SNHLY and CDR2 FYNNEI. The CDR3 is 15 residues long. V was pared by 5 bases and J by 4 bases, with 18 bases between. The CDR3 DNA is TGTGCCAGCAGTCAGGACACGAGCCATCTATACGAGCAGTACTTC. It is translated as CASSQDTSHLYEQYF.

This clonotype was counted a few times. The CDR3 region is CASSPQTGNTEAFF. CDR3 sequence (DNA): TGTGCCAGCAGCCCACAGACAGGGAACACTGAAGCTTTCTTT. The chain is built from TRBV11-1 and TRBJ1-1; TRBD1 might be the D (6 bases). Trimming left V 5 bases short and J 1 base short, with 11 bases between. This CDR3 contains 14 residues. Germline V gives CDR1 SGHAT, CDR2 FQDESV (reference sequence). Full variable domain (remainder filled in from reference TRBV11-1 and TRBJ1-1): EAEVAQSPRYKITEKSQAVAFWCDPISGHATLYWYRQILGQGPELLVQFQDESVVDDSQLPKDRFSAERLKGVDSTLKIQPAELGDSAMYLCASSPQTGNTEAFFGQGTRLTVV.

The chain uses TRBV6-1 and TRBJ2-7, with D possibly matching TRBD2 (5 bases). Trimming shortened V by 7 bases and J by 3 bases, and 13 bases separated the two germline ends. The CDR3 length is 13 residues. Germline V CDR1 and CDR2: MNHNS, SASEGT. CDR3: CASTQAVGYEQYF. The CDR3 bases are TGTGCCAGCACCCAAGCGGTGGGCTACGAGCAGTACTTC.

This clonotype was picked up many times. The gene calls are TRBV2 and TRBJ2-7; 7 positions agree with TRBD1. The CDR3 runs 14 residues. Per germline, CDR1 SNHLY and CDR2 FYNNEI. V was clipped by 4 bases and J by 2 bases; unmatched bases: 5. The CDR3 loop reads CASSVGGLAYEQYF. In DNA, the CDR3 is TGTGCCAGCAGTGTAGGGGGCCTCGCCTACGAGCAGTACTTC.

The chain's CDR3 is CASSLGGAGGQPQHF. The CDR3 DNA follows: TGTGCCAGCAGCTTAGGGGGGGCCGGGGGGCAGCCCCAGCATTTT. The genes are TRBV7-2 and TRBJ1-5, with TRBD1 as a possible D gene (6 bases). Trimming left V 1 base short and J 7 bases short, with 14 bases between. CDR1 is SGHTA and CDR2 is FQGNSA in the germline V gene. This CDR3 is built from 15 residues.

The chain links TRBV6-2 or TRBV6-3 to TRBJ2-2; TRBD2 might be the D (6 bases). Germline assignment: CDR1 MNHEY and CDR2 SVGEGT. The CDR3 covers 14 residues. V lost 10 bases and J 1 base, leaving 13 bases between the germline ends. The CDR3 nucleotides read TGTGCCACCCTCGACGGGGGGAACACCGGGGAGCTGTTTTTT. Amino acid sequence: CATLDGGNTGELFF.

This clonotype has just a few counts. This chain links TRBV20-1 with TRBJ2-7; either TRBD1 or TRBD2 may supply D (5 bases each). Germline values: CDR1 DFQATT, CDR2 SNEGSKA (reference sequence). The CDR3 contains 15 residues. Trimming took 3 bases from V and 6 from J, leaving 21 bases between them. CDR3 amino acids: CSASLPGPQGREQYF. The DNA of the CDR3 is TGCAGTGCTAGCCTGCCGGGACCCCAGGGTCGCGAGCAGTACTTC.

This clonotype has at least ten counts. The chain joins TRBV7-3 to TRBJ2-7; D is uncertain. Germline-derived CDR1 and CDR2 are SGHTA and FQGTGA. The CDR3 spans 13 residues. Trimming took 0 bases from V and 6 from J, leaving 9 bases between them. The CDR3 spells CASSLTSGSEQYF. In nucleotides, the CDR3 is TGTGCCAGCAGCTTAACTTCCGGTTCCGAGCAGTACTTC.

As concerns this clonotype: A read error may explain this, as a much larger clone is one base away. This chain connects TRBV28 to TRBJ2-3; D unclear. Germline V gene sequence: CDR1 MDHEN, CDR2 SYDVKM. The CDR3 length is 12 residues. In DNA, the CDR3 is TGTGCCAGCAGTTCCGCATCAGATACGCATTATTTT. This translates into CASSSASDTHYF.

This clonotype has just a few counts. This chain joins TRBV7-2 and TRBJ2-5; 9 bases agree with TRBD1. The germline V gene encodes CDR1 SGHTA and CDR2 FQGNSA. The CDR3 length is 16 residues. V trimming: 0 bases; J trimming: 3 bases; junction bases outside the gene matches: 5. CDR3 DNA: TGTGCCAGCAGCTTAGCGTACAGGGGGCTGGAAGAGACCCAGTACTTC. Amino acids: CASSLAYRGLEETQYF.

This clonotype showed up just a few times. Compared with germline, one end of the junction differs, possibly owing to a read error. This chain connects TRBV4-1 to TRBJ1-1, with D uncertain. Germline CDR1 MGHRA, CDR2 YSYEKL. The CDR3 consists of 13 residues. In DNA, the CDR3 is TGCGCCAGCAGCAAAGACGTGCGTACTGAAGCTTTCTTT. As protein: CASSKDVRTEAFF.

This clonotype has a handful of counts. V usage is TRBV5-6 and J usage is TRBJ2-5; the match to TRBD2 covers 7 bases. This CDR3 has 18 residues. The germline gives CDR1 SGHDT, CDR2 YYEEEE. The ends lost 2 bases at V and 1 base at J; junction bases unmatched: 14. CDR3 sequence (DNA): TGTGCCAGCAGCTTCAGAAAAACCGGGACGGGGGGCCAAGAGACCCAGTACTTC. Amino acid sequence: CASSFRKTGTGGQETQYF.

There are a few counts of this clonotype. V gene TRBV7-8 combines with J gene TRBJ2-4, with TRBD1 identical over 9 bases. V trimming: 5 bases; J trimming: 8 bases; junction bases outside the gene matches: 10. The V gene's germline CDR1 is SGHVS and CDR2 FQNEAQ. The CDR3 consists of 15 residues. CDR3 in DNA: TGTGCCAGCAGCGAAACCGGGACAGGGTTGGACATTCAGTACTTC. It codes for CASSETGTGLDIQYF.

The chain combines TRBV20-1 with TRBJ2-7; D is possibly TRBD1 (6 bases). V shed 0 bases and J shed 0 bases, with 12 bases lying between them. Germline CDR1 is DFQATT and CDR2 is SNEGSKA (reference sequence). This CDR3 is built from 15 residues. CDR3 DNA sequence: TGCAGTGCTAGAGATCGGACAGACAGCTCCTACGAGCAGTACTTC. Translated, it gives CSARDRTDSSYEQYF.

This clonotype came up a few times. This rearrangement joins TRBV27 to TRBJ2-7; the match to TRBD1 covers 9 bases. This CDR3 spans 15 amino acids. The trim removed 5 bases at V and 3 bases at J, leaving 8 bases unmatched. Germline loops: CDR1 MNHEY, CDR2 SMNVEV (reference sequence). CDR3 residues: CASSVAGTGIYEQYF. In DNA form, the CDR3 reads TGTGCCAGCAGTGTAGCCGGGACAGGGATCTACGAGCAGTACTTC.

CDR3 amino acids: CASSLARGGANVLTF. As DNA, the CDR3 is TGTGCCAGCAGCTTAGCCAGGGGTGGGGCCAACGTCCTGACTTTC. The gene calls are TRBV7-2 and TRBJ2-6, with a possible D match to TRBD1 (6 bases). V was pared by 0 bases and J by 3 bases, with 6 bases between. The CDR3 has 15 residues. Germline V gene data show CDR1 as SGHTA and CDR2 as FQGNSA.

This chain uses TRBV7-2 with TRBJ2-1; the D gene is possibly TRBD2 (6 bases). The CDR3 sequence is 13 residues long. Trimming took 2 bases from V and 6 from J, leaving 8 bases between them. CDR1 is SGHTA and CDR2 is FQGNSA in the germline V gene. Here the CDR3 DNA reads TGTGCCAGCAGCTTAACGGGAGCCAATGAGCAGTTCTTC. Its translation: CASSLTGANEQFF.

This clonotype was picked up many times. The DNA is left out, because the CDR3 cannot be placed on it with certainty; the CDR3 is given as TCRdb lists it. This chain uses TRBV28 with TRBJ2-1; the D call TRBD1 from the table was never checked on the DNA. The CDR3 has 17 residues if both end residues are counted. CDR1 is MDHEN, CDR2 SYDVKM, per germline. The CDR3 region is CASSSSGGAGVYNEQFF.

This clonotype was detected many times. CDR3 sequence reads: CASSVRDSGKLFF. As DNA, the CDR3 is TGTGCCAGCAGTGTCCGAGACTCTGGAAAACTGTTTTTT. V is TRBV2 and J is TRBJ1-4; D remains unclear. The CDR3 extends over 13 amino acids. Germline CDR1 and CDR2: SNHLY and FYNNEI. Trimming shortened V by 4 bases and J by 10 bases, and 13 bases separated the two germline ends.

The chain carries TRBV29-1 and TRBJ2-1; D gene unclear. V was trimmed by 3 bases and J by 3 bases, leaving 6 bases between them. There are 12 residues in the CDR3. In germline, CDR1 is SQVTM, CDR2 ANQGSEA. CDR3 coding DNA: TGCAGCGTTGACGTGGACTACAATGAGCAGTTCTTC. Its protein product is CSVDVDYNEQFF.

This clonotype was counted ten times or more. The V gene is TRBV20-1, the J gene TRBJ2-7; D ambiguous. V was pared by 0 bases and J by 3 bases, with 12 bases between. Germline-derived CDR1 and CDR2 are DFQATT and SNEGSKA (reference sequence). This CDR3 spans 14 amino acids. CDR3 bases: TGCAGTGCTAGAGAGGCTAGACGGATCTACGAGCAGTACTTC. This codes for CSAREARRIYEQYF.

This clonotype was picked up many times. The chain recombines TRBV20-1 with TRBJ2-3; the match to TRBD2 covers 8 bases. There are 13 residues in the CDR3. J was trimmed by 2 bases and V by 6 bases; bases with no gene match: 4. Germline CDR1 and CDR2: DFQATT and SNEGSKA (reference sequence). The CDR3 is CSANSGNTDTQYF. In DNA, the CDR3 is TGCAGTGCCAATAGCGGGAACACAGATACGCAGTATTTT.

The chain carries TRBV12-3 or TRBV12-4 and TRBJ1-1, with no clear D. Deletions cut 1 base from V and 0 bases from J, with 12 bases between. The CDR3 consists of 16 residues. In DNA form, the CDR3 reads TGTGCCAGCAGTTTAGGGGGAAGGGTGATGAACACTGAAGCTTTCTTT. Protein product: CASSLGGRVMNTEAFF.

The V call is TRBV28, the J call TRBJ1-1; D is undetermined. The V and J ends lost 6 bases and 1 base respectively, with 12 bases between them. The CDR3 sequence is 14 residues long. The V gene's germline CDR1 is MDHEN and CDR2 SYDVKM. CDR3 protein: CASSPQQRNTEAFF. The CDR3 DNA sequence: TGTGCCAGCAGCCCCCAACAGAGGAACACTGAAGCTTTCTTT.

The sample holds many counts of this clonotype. The CDR3 nucleotides are TGTGCCAGCAGGAACAGGGGGCGCCGCGAGCAGTACTTC. Translating gives CASRNRGRREQYF. The rearrangement joins TRBV6-1 to TRBJ2-7, with 9 bases matching TRBD1. The J segment lost 6 bases and the V segment lost 6 bases, leaving 6 bases of the junction unmatched. In germline, CDR1 is MNHNS, CDR2 SASEGT. The CDR3 contains 13 residues.

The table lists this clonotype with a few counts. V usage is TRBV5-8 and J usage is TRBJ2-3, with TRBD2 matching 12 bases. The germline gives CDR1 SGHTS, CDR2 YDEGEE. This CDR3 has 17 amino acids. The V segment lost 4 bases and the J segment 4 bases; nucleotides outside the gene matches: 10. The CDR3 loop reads CASSHTTSGRGADTQYF. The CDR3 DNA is TGTGCCAGCAGCCATACGACTAGCGGGAGAGGCGCAGATACGCAGTATTTT.

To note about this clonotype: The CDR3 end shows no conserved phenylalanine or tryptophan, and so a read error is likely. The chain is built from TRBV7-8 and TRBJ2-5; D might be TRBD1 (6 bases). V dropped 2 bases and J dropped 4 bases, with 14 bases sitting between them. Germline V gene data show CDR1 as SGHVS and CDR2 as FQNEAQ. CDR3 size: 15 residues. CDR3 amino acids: CASSLTAQGVETQYY. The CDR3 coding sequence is TGTGCCAGCAGCTTAACTGCACAGGGCGTAGAGACCCAGTACTAC.